The rows below give T cell receptor beta chains drawn from one sample of a study of CD8 T cells in ankylosing spondylitis. Via MiXCR, TCRdb re-called the 5' RACE reads, giving one row per CDR3 protein. The sample shows approximately 130,000 distinct CDR3 sequences, around 9.7% of them seen only once. Specimen: blood, either unsorted or a sorted T cell fraction (not recorded which). The receptors come from a male donor with ankylosing spondylitis or in good health (not recorded which). Both conserved end residues are part of each CDR3. The D gene is left open where the match is weak. The size field is filled for only some rows; it gives once, few, many or a size class.

few	TRBJ1-6	TRBV28	.	CASRESLADSPLHF	TGTGCCAGCAGGGAGTCGCTGGCGGATTCACCCCTCCACTTT
few	TRBJ2-4	TRBV11-2	TRBD2	CASSLASSGRIVIQYF	TGTGCCAGCAGCTTAGCGTCTAGCGGGAGAATTGTCATTCAGTACTTC
few	TRBJ2-2	TRBV7-2	TRBD2	CASSRRAAGDTGELFF	TGTGCCAGCAGCCGTCGAGCAGCGGGAGACACCGGGGAGCTGTTTTTT
many	TRBJ2-1	TRBV7-9	.	CASSSRAEQFF	TGTGCCAGCAGCTCGAGGGCTGAGCAGTTCTTC
many	TRBJ2-7	TRBV28	.	CASSSAYEQYF	TGTGCCAGCAGTTCGGCCTACGAGCAGTACTTC
many	TRBJ2-3	TRBV5-1	.	CASSLVVPVTDTQYF	TGCGCCAGCAGCCTCGTAGTTCCCGTTACAGATACGCAGTATTTT
.	TRBJ2-5	TRBV12-3/TRBV12-4	TRBD1	CASSLFGTEETQYF	TGTGCCAGCAGTTTATTCGGGACAGAAGAGACCCAGTACTTC
many	TRBJ1-1	TRBV5-5	.	CASSAVGTEAFF	TGTGCCAGCAGCGCGGTGGGTACTGAAGCTTTCTTT
few	TRBJ2-7	TRBV18	TRBD2	CASSPPSGTSYEQYF	TGTGCCAGCTCACCCCCAAGCGGGACCTCCTACGAGCAGTACTTC
.	TRBJ1-2	TRBV27	.	CASSLQPPRDYGYTF	TGTGCCAGCAGTTTACAGCCCCCTCGGGACTATGGCTACACCTTC
.	TRBJ2-1	TRBV21-1	.	CASSKEVQGCRISSYNEQFF	TGTGCCAGCAGCAAAGAGGTTCAGGGCTGCAGGATTAGCTCCTACAATGAGCAGTTCTTC
many	TRBJ1-5	TRBV7-2	TRBD1	CASRNDRAGNQPQHF	TGTGCCAGCAGGAACGACAGGGCCGGCAATCAGCCCCAGCATTTT
many	TRBJ1-2	TRBV3-1	.	CASSPPDSLYGYTF	TGTGCCAGCAGTCCTCCGGACAGCCTCTATGGCTACACCTTC
many	TRBJ2-5	TRBV7-2	TRBD2	CASSLAGVGSETQYF	TGTGCCAGCAGTCTAGCGGGAGTTGGGTCTGAGACCCAGTACTTC
.	TRBJ2-7	TRBV4-3	TRBD1	CASSQDYTWGQEGYEQYF	TGCGCCAGCAGCCAAGATTATACGTGGGGACAGGAAGGCTACGAGCAGTACTTC
few	TRBJ2-7	TRBV9	.	CASSVATTSYEQYF	TGTGCCAGCAGCGTAGCTACGACTTCCTACGAGCAGTACTTC
many	TRBJ1-5	TRBV12-3/TRBV12-4	.	CASRLRETNQPQHF	TGTGCCAGCAGGCTACGGGAGACAAATCAGCCCCAGCATTTT
many	TRBJ2-7	TRBV20-1	TRBD2	CSAISSGIYEQYF	TGCAGTGCTATTTCTAGCGGGATCTACGAGCAGTACTTC
few	TRBJ2-1	TRBV20-1	.	CSARRQPGSLGNEQFF	TGCAGTGCTAGACGTCAGCCAGGCTCCCTGGGAAATGAGCAGTTCTTC
once	TRBJ2-7	TRBV5-1	.	CASSLNRAYEQYF	TGCGCCAGCAGCTTGAACAGGGCCTACGAGCAGTACTTC
few	TRBJ1-4	TRBV6-1	.	CASSSRTFLNEKLFF	TGTGCCAGCAGCTCCCGAACCTTCCTGAATGAAAAACTGTTTTTT
many	TRBJ2-1	TRBV20-1	TRBD1	CSPGQGSYNEQFF	TGCAGTCCAGGACAGGGGAGCTACAATGAGCAGTTCTTC
many	TRBJ2-3	TRBV29-1	TRBD2	CSVEGDVAGGSTDTQYF	TGCAGCGTTGAAGGCGATGTAGCGGGAGGGAGCACAGATACGCAGTATTTT
many	TRBJ2-7	TRBV29-1	.	CSVEDYDSYEQYF	TGCAGCGTTGAAGATTACGATTCCTACGAGCAGTACTTC
many	TRBJ2-7	TRBV7-2	TRBD1	CASSPDRVFYEQYF	TGTGCCAGCAGCCCGGACAGGGTGTTCTACGAGCAGTACTTC
.	TRBJ2-2	TRBV7-2	.	CASSLSVGQNTGELFF	TGTGCCAGCAGCTTATCGGTCGGGCAGAACACCGGGGAGCTGTTTTTT
few	TRBJ1-4	TRBV27	TRBD1	CASSPSGTGREKLFF	TGTGCCAGCAGTCCCTCTGGGACAGGGCGGGAAAAACTGTTTTTT
many	TRBJ2-1	TRBV7-2	TRBD2	CASSAGTSGGNEQFF	TGTGCCAGCAGCGCCGGGACTAGCGGGGGTAATGAGCAGTTCTTC
few	TRBJ2-3	TRBV11-2	.	CASSLRTGSSRTDTQYF	TGTGCCAGCAGCTTAAGAACTGGGTCTAGCAGAACAGATACGCAGTATTTT
many	TRBJ2-1	TRBV7-2	.	CASSPRSEANEQFF	TGTGCCAGCAGCCCCCGTTCTGAGGCCAATGAGCAGTTCTTC
.	TRBJ1-2	TRBV6-5	TRBD1	CASSSSGQIYGYTF	TGTGCCAGCAGTTCCTCGGGACAGATTTATGGCTACACCTTC
many	TRBJ2-2	TRBV7-2	TRBD2	CASSLTSDHTGELFF	TGTGCCAGCAGCCTCACTAGCGACCACACCGGGGAGCTGTTTTTT
.	TRBJ2-7	TRBV7-9	TRBD1	CASSLQGAHEQYF	TGTGCCAGCAGCTTACAGGGGGCCCACGAGCAGTACTTC
many	TRBJ2-7	TRBV5-1	.	CASSYGQEQYF	TGCGCCAGCAGCTACGGACAAGAGCAGTACTTC
many	TRBJ1-5	TRBV7-2	.	CASSLTTVRYSNQPQHF	TGTGCCAGCAGCCTTACGACGGTTAGGTATAGCAATCAGCCCCAGCATTTT
.	TRBJ2-7	TRBV12-3/TRBV12-4	.	CASGWGYEQYF	TGTGCCAGTGGGTGGGGGTACGAGCAGTACTTC
many	TRBJ2-3	TRBV5-1	.	CASSFQFSPLTDTQYF	TGCGCCAGCAGCTTCCAGTTTAGTCCTCTCACAGATACGCAGTATTTT
many	TRBJ2-7	TRBV20-1	TRBD2	CSAPRLAGEFEQYF	TGCAGTGCCCCCCGTCTAGCGGGAGAGTTCGAGCAGTACTTC
many	TRBJ2-3	TRBV20-1	.	CSALGQTDTQYF	TGCAGTGCACTAGGACAAACAGATACGCAGTATTTT
.	TRBJ2-1	TRBV4-2	.	CASSPPGTTGNEQFF	TGTGCCAGCAGCCCCCCCGGTACAACGGGGAATGAGCAGTTCTTC
few	TRBJ2-1	TRBV7-2	TRBD1	CASSFLPGGGINEQFF	TGTGCCAGCAGCTTCCTCCCAGGGGGCGGGATCAATGAGCAGTTCTTC
many	TRBJ2-7	TRBV25-1	.	CASSQTDVYEQYF	TGTGCCAGCAGTCAGACAGATGTCTACGAGCAGTACTTC
many	TRBJ2-2	TRBV20-1	.	CSARARDTYTGELFF	TGCAGTGCTAGAGCGCGGGACACCTACACCGGGGAGCTGTTTTTT
.	TRBJ2-7	TRBV7-7	TRBD2	CASSLGAGGLYEQYF	TGTGCTAGCAGCTTAGGTGCGGGGGGCCTCTACGAGCAGTACTTC
many	TRBJ2-2	TRBV4-2	.	CASSLQAPGMGAGELFF	TGTGCCAGCAGCCTACAGGCACCAGGGATGGGAGCCGGGGAGCTGTTTTTT
many	TRBJ2-7	TRBV11-2	TRBD2	CASSPGWTSGIYEQYF	TGTGCCAGCAGCCCGGGGTGGACTAGCGGGATCTACGAGCAGTACTTC
.	TRBJ2-7	TRBV29-1	TRBD1	CSVRGQGGYEQYF	TGCAGCGTTCGCGGACAGGGGGGATACGAGCAGTACTTC
.	TRBJ2-6	TRBV3-1	.	CASSPVSVVASGANVLTF	TGTGCCAGCAGCCCAGTGAGCGTGGTGGCTTCTGGGGCCAACGTCCTGACTTTC
.	TRBJ2-4	TRBV27	.	CASMRQGGKNIQYF	TGTGCCAGCATGAGGCAGGGGGGCAAAAACATTCAGTACTTC
.	TRBJ2-7	TRBV2	TRBD2	CASTQSTSGQSFSYEQYF	TGTGCCAGCACTCAAAGCACTAGCGGTCAATCCTTCTCCTACGAGCAGTACTTC
few	TRBJ2-3	TRBV6-1	.	CASSEPRVSTDTQYF	TGTGCCAGCAGTGAACCCAGGGTGAGCACGGATACGCAGTATTTT
many	TRBJ2-7	TRBV27	.	CASSRTPGYEQYF	TGTGCCAGCAGCCGCACTCCGGGCTACGAGCAGTACTTC